This T cell receptor beta chain was retrieved from a study of post-analysis software for immune sequencing data. Study-wide context: Courses of disease covered relapsing-remitting, secondary progressive and progressive-relapsing multiple sclerosis. Study-wide findings and caveats: Multiple sclerosis was associated with a significant reduction in normalized Chao1 diversity relative to controls. Co-batched samples clustered tightly together by F measure. Five TRBV segments were significantly more frequent in patients than in controls. TRBV5-6, TRBV5-1 and TRBV20-1 were among these segments.

Libraries were made from TCR beta cDNA, and they carried unique molecular identifiers. Each batch of about 0.9 to 10 million T cells produced 450,000 to 500,000 cDNA molecules. TCRdb passed the PCR reads through MiXCR, listing each CDR3 protein once. The sample shows under 900,000 distinct CDR3 sequences, roughly 50% of them seen only once. Comments on this clonotype: Its antigen is currently unknown.

J was trimmed by 6 bases and V by 3 bases; bases with no gene match: 3. This CDR3 is 12 amino acids long. From germline, CDR1 is DFQATT and CDR2 SNEGSKA (reference sequence). The material sequenced was blood. This sequence was found in a girl aged 5 to 17 with multiple sclerosis. The rearrangement links TRBV20-1 to TRBJ2-7, with 9 bases aligning to TRBD1. CDR3 protein: CSARLTGGEQYF. DNA for the CDR3: TGCAGTGCTAGGTTGACAGGGGGCGAGCAGTACTTC.